This T cell receptor (beta chain) was identified in a study of control samples from healthy donors and cancer patients. Generated by immunoSEQ multiplex PCR, the TCRdb table keeps only in-frame clones and is missing some. Among fewer than 30,000 clones listed, approximately 87% were seen once. Trimming cost V 6 bases and J 3 bases; bases outside gene matches: 3. This CDR3 spans 13 amino acids. The sample taken for sequencing was PBMCs. The receptor comes from a woman in her 40s with lung cancer. This rearrangement joins TRBV12-3 or TRBV12-4 to TRBJ1-2, with 8 bases aligning to TRBD1. CDR3 sequence: CASSNRGDYGYTF. DNA for the CDR3: TGTGCCAGCAGCAACAGGGGGGACTATGGCTACACCTTC.